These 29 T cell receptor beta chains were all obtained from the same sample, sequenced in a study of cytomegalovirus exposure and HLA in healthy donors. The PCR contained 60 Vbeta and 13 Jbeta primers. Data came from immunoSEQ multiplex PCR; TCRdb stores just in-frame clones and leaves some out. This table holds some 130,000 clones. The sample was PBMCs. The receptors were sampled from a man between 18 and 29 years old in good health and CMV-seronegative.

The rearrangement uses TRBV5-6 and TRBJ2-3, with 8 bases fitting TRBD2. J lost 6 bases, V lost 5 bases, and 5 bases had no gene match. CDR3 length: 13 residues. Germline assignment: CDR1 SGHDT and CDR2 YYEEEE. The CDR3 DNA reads TGTGCCAGCAGATCGGTAGCGGGGGATACGCAGTATTTT. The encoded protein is CASRSVAGDTQYF.

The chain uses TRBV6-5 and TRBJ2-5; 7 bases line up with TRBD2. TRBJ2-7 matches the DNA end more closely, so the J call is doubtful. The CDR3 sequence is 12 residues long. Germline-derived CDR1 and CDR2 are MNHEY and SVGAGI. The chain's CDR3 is CASRGGSYEQYF. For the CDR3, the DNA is TGTGCCAGCAGGGGGGGGTCCTACGAGCAGTACTTC.

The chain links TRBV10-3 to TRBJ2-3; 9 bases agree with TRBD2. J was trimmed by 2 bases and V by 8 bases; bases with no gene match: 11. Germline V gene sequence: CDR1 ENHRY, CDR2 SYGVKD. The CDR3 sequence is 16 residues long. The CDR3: CAIRLVTSGLTDTQYF. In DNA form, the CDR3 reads TGTGCCATCCGGCTTGTCACTAGCGGGCTCACAGATACGCAGTATTTT.

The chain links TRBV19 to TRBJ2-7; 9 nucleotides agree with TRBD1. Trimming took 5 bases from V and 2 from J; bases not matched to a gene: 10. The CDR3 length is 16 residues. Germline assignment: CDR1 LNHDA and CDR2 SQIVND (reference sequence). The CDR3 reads CASSLHPGTGTYEQYF. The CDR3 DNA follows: TGTGCCAGTAGTTTACATCCCGGGACAGGGACCTACGAGCAGTACTTC.

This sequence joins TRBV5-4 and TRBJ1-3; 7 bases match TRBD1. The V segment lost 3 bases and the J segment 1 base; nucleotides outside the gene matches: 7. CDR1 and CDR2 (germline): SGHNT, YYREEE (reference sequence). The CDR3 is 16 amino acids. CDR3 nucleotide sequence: TGTGCCAGCAGCTCCGCCCTGACAGGGTCTGGAAACACCATATATTTT. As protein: CASSSALTGSGNTIYF. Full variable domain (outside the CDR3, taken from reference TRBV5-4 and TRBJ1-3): ETGVTQSPTHLIKTRGQQVTLRCSSQSGHNTVSWYQQALGQGPQFIFQYYREEENGRGNFPPRFSGLQFPNYSSELNVNALELDDSALYLCASSSALTGSGNTIYFGEGSWLTVV.

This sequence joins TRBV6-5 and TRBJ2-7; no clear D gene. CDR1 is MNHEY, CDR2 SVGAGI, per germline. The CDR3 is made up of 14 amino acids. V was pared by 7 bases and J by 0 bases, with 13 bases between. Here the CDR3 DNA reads TGTGCCAGCACCACCACAGTCCGCTCCTACGAGCAGTACTTC. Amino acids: CASTTTVRSYEQYF.

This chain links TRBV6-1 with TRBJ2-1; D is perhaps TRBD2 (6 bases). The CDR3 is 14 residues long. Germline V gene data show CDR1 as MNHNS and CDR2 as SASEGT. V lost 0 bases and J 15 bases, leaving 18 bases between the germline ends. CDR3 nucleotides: TGTGCCAGCAGTGAAGCGCGCGGGGCCCCTCCGCGGTTCTTC. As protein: CASSEARGAPPRFF.

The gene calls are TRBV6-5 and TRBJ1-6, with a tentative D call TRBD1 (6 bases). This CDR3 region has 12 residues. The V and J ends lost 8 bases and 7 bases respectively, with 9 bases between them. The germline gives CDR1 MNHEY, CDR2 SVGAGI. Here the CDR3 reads CASRDINSPLHF. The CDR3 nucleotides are TGTGCCAGCCGGGACATCAATTCACCCCTCCACTTT.

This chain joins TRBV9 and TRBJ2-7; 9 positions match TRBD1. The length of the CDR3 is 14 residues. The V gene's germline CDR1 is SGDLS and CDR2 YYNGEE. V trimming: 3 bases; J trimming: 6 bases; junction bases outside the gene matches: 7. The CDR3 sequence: CASSARDRVSEQYF. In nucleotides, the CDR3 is TGTGCCAGCAGCGCTCGGGACAGGGTTTCCGAGCAGTACTTC.

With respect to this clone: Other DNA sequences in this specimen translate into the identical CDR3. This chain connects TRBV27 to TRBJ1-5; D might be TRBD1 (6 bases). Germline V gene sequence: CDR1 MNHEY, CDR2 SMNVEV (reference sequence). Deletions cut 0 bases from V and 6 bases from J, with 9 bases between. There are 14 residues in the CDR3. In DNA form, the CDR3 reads TGTGCCAGCAGTTTATCGACAGGAGGTCAGCCCCAGCATTTT. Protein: CASSLSTGGQPQHF.

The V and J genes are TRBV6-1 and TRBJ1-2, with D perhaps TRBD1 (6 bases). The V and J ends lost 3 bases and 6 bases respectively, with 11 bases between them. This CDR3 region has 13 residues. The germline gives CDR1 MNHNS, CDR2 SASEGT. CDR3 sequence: CASSDRGFDGYTF. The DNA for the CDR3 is TGTGCCAGCAGTGACAGGGGTTTCGATGGCTACACCTTC.

The CDR3 spells CASSLVPGGLGTGYYEQYF. The DNA for the CDR3 is TGTGCCAGCAGCTTAGTGCCAGGAGGTCTGGGTACAGGGTACTACGAGCAGTACTTC. This rearrangement joins TRBV7-2 to TRBJ2-7; weak D call: TRBD1 (6 bases). CDR1 and CDR2 (germline): SGHTA, FQGNSA. Trimming stripped 1 base from V and 3 bases from J, with 25 bases between. This CDR3 spans 19 amino acids.

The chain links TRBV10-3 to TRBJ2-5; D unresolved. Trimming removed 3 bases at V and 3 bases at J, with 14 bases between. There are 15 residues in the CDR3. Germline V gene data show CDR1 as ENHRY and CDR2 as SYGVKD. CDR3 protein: CAISDSVETKETQYF. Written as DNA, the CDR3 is TGTGCCATCAGTGATTCAGTCGAGACAAAAGAGACCCAGTACTTC.

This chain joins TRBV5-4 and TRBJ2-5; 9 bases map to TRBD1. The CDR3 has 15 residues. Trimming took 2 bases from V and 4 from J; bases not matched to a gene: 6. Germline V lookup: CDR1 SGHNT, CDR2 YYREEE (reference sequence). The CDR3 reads CASSFGTGPSETQYF. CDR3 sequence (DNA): TGTGCCAGCAGCTTTGGGACAGGGCCCTCAGAGACCCAGTACTTC.

CDR3 sequence reads: CASSPPGGWAGELFF. Here the CDR3 DNA reads TGTGCCAGCAGTCCCCCTGGGGGCTGGGCCGGGGAGCTGTTTTTT. The rearrangement links TRBV28 to TRBJ2-2; D is perhaps TRBD1 (6 bases). Looked up from germline, CDR1 is MDHEN and CDR2 is SYDVKM. The CDR3 runs to 15 residues. V was pared by 5 bases and J by 6 bases, with 16 bases between. Full variable domain (remainder filled in from reference TRBV28 and TRBJ2-2): DVKVTQSSRYLVKRTGEKVFLECVQDMDHENMFWYRQDPGLGLRLIYFSYDVKMKEKGDIPEGYSVSREKKERFSLILESASTNQTSMYLCASSPPGGWAGELFFGEGSRLTVL.

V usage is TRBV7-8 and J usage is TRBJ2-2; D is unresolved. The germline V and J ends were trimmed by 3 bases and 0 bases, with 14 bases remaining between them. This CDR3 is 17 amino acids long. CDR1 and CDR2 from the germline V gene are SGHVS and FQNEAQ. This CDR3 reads CASSFSLLAANTGELFF. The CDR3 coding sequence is TGTGCCAGCAGCTTTAGTTTACTTGCCGCGAACACCGGGGAGCTGTTTTTT.

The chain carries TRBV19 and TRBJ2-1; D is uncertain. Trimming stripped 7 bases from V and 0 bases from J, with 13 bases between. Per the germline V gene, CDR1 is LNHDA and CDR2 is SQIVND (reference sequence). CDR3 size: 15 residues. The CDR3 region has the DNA TGTGCCAGTAACCCGAGCGATAGCTCCTACAATGAGCAGTTCTTC. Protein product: CASNPSDSSYNEQFF.

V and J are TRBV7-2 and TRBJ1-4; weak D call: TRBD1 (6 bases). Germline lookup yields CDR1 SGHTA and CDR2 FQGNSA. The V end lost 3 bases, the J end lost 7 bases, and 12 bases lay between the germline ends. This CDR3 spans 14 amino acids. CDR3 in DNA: TGTGCCAGCAGCTTCGGGAGGGGGGGTGAAAAACTGTTTTTT. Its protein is CASSFGRGGEKLFF.

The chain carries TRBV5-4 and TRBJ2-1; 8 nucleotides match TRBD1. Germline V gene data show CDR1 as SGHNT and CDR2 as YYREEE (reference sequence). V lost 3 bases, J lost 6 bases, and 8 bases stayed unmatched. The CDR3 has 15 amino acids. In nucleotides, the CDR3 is TGTGCCAGCAGCTCCGGGACAGGCTGGATCAATGAGCAGTTCTTC. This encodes CASSSGTGWINEQFF.

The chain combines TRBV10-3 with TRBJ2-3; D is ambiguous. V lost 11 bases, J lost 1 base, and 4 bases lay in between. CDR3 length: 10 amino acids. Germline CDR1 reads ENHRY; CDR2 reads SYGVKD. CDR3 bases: TGTGCCGTAGGCACAGATACGCAGTATTTT. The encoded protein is CAVGTDTQYF.

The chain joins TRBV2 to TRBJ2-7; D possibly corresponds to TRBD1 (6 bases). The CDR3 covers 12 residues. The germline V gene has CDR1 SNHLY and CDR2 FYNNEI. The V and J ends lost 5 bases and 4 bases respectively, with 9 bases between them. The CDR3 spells CASSLDRYEQYF. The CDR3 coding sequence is TGTGCCAGCAGTTTAGACAGGTACGAGCAGTACTTC.

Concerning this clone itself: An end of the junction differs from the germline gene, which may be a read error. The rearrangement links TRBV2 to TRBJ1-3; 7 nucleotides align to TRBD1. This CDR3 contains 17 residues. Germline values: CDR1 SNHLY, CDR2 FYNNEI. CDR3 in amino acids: CASTEDRAFSSGNTIYF. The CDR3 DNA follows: TGTGCCAGCACTGAAGACAGGGCTTTCTCCTCTGGAAACACCATATATTTT.

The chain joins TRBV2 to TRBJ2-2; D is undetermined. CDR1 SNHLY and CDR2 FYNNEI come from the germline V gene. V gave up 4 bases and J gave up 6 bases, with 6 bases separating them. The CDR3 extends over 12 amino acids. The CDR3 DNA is TGTGCCAGCAGTGCCAGATCCGGGGAGCTGTTTTTT. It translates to CASSARSGELFF.

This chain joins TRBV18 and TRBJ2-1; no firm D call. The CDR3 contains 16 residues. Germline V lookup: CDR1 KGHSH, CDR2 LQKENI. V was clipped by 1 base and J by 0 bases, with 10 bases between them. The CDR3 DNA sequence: TGTGCCAGCTCACCACGGGCCCTCAGCTCCTACAATGAGCAGTTCTTC. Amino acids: CASSPRALSSYNEQFF.

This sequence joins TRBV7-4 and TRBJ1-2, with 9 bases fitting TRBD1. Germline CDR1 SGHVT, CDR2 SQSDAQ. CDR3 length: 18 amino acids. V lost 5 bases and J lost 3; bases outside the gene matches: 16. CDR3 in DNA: TGTGCCAGCAGCCCCCATTCCGGGACAGGGAACCGGGACTATGGCTACACCTTC. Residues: CASSPHSGTGNRDYGYTF.

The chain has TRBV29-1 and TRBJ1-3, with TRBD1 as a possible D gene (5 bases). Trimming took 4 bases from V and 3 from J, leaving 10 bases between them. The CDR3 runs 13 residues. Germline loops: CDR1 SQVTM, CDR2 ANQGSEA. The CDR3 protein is CSVAQGSGNTIYF. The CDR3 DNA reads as TGCAGCGTTGCCCAGGGAAGTGGAAACACCATATATTTT.

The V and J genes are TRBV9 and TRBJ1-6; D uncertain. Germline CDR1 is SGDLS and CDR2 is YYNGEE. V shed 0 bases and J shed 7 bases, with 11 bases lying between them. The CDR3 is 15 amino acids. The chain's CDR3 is CASSVDGSGNSPLHF. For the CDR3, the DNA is TGTGCCAGCAGCGTAGACGGCAGCGGGAATTCACCCCTCCACTTT.

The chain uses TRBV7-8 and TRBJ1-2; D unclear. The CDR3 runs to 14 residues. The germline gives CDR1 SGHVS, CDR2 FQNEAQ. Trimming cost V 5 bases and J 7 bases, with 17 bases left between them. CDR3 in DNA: TGTGCCAGCAGCCCTAGCGCGAAGCAAGCTGGCTACACCTTC. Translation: CASSPSAKQAGYTF.

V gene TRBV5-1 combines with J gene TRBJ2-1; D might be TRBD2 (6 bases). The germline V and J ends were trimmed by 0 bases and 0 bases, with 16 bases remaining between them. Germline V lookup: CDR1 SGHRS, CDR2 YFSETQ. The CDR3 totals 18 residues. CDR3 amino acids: CASSLAGGRPSSYNEQFF. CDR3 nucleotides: TGCGCCAGCAGCTTGGCCGGGGGACGTCCGAGCTCCTACAATGAGCAGTTCTTC.